The rows below give T cell receptor beta chains drawn from one sample of a study of tumor and adjacent non-tumor tissue in lung cancer. MiXCR was run by TCRdb on the multiplex PCR reads, yielding one entry per CDR3 protein. The table shows about 93,000 distinct CDR3 sequences, with about 66% occurring only once. Sample: lung tumor tissue. These TCRs come from a man in his sixties with non-small cell lung cancer. Each CDR3 is given with its conserved first and last residue. The D gene is left open where the match is weak. A row's size may be missing; if present it is once, few, many or a size class.

CDR3nt: TGTGCCAGCAGTGAAGAGGGGGCACCCCGGAACACCGGGGAGCTGTTTTTT; CDR3aa: CASSEEGAPRNTGELFF; abundance: -; v_gene: TRBV6-1; j_gene: TRBJ2-2; d_gene: TRBD1; len: 17
CDR3nt: TGTGCCAGCAGTGAGGGTATAGCGGGAGGCGGGGTGCAGTTCTTC; CDR3aa: CASSEGIAGGGVQFF; abundance: -; v_gene: TRBV25-1; j_gene: TRBJ2-1; d_gene: TRBD2; len: 15
CDR3nt: TGCGCCAGCAGTCAAACCGCGGGGCCGCTGGAGACCCAGTACTTC; CDR3aa: CASSQTAGPLETQYF; abundance: -; v_gene: TRBV4-1; j_gene: TRBJ2-5; d_gene: -; len: 15
CDR3nt: TGTGCCAGGAGCTCTCCCCGAGACAGGGCTTGGGAGCAGTGCTTC; CDR3aa: CARSSPRDRAWEQCF; abundance: -; v_gene: TRBV11-2; j_gene: TRBJ2-7; d_gene: TRBD1; len: 15
CDR3nt: TGTGCCGTCGTGGGGACAGGGGATCGCGAAAAACTGTTTTTT; CDR3aa: CAVVGTGDREKLFF; abundance: few; v_gene: TRBV2; j_gene: TRBJ1-4; d_gene: TRBD1; len: 14
CDR3nt: TGCGCCAGCAGCCAAGATCTAGCGGGAGGCGCCATTGATGAGCAGTCCTTC; CDR3aa: CASSQDLAGGAIDEQSF; abundance: -; v_gene: TRBV4-3; j_gene: TRBJ2-1; d_gene: TRBD2; len: 17
CDR3nt: TGTGCCTGGAGTCTACAGGGAGGTAATTCACCCCTCCACTTT; CDR3aa: CAWSLQGGNSPLHF; abundance: -; v_gene: TRBV30; j_gene: TRBJ1-6; d_gene: -; len: 14
CDR3nt: TGTGCCAGAAGCTTTTTTGGACGATCTGGGGCCAACGTCCTGACTTTC; CDR3aa: CARSFFGRSGANVLTF; abundance: -; v_gene: TRBV11-2; j_gene: TRBJ2-6; d_gene: -; len: 16
CDR3nt: TGCAGTGCTAGAGTTCCGGGACTAGCGCTCTACAATGAGCAGTTCTTC; CDR3aa: CSARVPGLALYNEQFF; abundance: many; v_gene: TRBV20-1; j_gene: TRBJ2-1; d_gene: TRBD2; len: 16
CDR3nt: TGCACCAGCAGCCACGTAGCGTTTGGGGATGAGCAGTTCTTC; CDR3aa: CTSSHVAFGDEQFF; abundance: -; v_gene: TRBV4-3; j_gene: TRBJ2-1; d_gene: -; len: 14
CDR3nt: TGTGCCAGCTGTTGGGGGCAGAGCTCCTACAATGAGCAGTTCTTC; CDR3aa: CASCWGQSSYNEQFF; abundance: few; v_gene: TRBV11-2; j_gene: TRBJ2-1; d_gene: -; len: 15
CDR3nt: TGCGCCAGCAGCCCCAATAGCGGGGTGAGTGGAGATACGCAATATTTT; CDR3aa: CASSPNSGVSGDTQYF; abundance: -; v_gene: TRBV4-1; j_gene: TRBJ2-3; d_gene: TRBD2; len: 16
CDR3nt: TGCAGTGCTCACGGGGACTCCCACTCTGGGGCCAACGTCCCGACTTTC; CDR3aa: CSAHGDSHSGANVPTF; abundance: -; v_gene: TRBV20-1; j_gene: TRBJ2-6; d_gene: -; len: 16
CDR3nt: TGCAGCTGTTGGACTGACAATGAGCACTTCTTC; CDR3aa: CSCWTDNEHFF; abundance: -; v_gene: TRBV29-1; j_gene: TRBJ2-1; d_gene: -; len: 11
CDR3nt: TGTGCCAGCAGCTCATACTCGGGAACGTGGGACAATCAGCAGTTCTTC; CDR3aa: CASSSYSGTWDNQQFF; abundance: once; v_gene: TRBV11-3; j_gene: TRBJ2-1; d_gene: -; len: 16
CDR3nt: TGTGCCATCGGCACCACAGATACGCAGTATTTT; CDR3aa: CAIGTTDTQYF; abundance: -; v_gene: TRBV5-4; j_gene: TRBJ2-3; d_gene: -; len: 11
CDR3nt: TGTGGCAGCCGTCGTTACGGACAGACCGCCTACGGGTCACCCCTCCACTTT; CDR3aa: CGSRRYGQTAYGSPLHF; abundance: -; v_gene: TRBV12-3/TRBV12-4; j_gene: TRBJ1-6; d_gene: -; len: 17
CDR3nt: TGCGCCGGCAGCCTGGACGGATACTTC; CDR3aa: CAGSLDGYF; abundance: -; v_gene: TRBV5-1; j_gene: TRBJ2-7; d_gene: -; len: 9